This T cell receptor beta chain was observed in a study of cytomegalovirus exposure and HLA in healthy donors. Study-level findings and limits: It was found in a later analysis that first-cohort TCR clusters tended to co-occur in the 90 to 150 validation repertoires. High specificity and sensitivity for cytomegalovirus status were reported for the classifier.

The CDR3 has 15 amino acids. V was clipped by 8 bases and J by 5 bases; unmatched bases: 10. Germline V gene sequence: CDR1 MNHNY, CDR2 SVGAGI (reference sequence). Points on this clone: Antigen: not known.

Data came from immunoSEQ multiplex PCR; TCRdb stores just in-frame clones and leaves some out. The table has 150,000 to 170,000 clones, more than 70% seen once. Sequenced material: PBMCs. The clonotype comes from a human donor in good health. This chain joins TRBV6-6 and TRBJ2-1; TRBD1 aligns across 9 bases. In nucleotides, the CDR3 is TGTGCCAGCCGACAGGGGGACGTGGTTAACAATGAGCAGTTCTTC. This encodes CASRQGDVVNNEQFF.